A selection of T cell receptor beta chains follows, all from one sample in a study of STAT5B mutations in CD4+ large granular lymphocyte leukemia. Using immunoSEQ multiplex PCR, the repertoire was profiled, and TCRdb retains in-frame clones only, with some absent. This table has just over 40,000 clones, 81% appearing once. The sequencing sample was made of CD4+ T cells from blood buffy coats. Every receptor here comes from a human donor in good health. Each CDR3 is given with its conserved first and last residue. D genes are given only for firm matches. Rows may omit the clone size; those that give it use once, few, many or a size class.

.	.	12	TRBV28	TRBJ1-1	CASSPSGTEAFF	TGTGCCAGCAGTCCCAGTGGGACTGAAGCTTTCTTT
.	.	13	TRBV6-5	TRBJ1-1	CASSKTENTEAFF	TGTGCCAGCAGTAAGACAGAGAACACTGAAGCTTTCTTT
.	.	15	TRBV11-3	TRBJ2-7	CASSSGTVSSYEQYF	TGTGCCAGCAGCTCCGGGACCGTCAGCTCCTACGAGCAGTACTTC
.	.	14	TRBV5-1	TRBJ2-7	CASSLTTYSHEQYF	TGCGCCAGCAGCTTGACTACCTACAGCCACGAGCAGTACTTC
.	.	16	TRBV13	TRBJ2-7	CASSLGRGFSSYEQYF	TGTGCCAGCAGCTTAGGCCGCGGGTTTAGCTCCTACGAGCAGTACTTC
few	.	14	TRBV2	TRBJ1-1	CAAAPGMLNTEAFF	TGTGCCGCAGCTCCGGGCATGTTGAACACTGAAGCTTTCTTT
.	.	15	TRBV6-5	TRBJ1-1	CASSYGGHENTEAFF	TGTGCCAGCAGTTACGGGGGGCATGAGAACACTGAAGCTTTCTTT
.	.	16	TRBV10-3	TRBJ2-6	CAISGLEVSGANVLTF	TGTGCCATCAGTGGACTGGAGGTCTCTGGGGCCAACGTCCTGACTTTC
once	TRBD2	15	TRBV5-1	TRBJ2-1	CASSLLAGGINEQFF	TGCGCCAGCAGCTTGCTAGCGGGCGGGATCAATGAGCAGTTCTTC
.	.	13	TRBV9	TRBJ2-2	CASSVGSPGELFF	TGTGCCAGCAGCGTAGGCTCACCCGGGGAGCTGTTTTTT
.	TRBD2	17	TRBV28	TRBJ2-7	CASRSTATSGLSYEQYF	TGTGCCAGCAGGTCTACAGCCACTAGCGGGTTATCCTACGAGCAGTACTTC